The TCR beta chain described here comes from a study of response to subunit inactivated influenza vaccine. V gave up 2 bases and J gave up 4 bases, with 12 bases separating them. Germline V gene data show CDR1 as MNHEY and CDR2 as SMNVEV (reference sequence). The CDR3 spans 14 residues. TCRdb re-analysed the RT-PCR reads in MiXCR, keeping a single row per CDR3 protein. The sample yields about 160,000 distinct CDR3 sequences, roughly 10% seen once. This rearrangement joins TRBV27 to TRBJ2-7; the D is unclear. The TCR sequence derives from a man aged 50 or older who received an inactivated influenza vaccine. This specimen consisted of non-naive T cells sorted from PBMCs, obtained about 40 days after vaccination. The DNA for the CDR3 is TGTGCCAGCAGTTTAAGTAGGACCGGGTACGAGCAGTACTTC. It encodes CASSLSRTGYEQYF.